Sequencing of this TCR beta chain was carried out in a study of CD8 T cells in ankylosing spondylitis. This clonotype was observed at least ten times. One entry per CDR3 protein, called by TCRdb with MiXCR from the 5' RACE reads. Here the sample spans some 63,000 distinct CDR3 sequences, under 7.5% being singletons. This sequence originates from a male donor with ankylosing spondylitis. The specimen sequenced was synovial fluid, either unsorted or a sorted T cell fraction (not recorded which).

The CDR3 bases are TGCAGTGCCTCTACACTAGCGACCCAAGAGACCCAGTACTTC. Its translation: CSASTLATQETQYF. The rearrangement joins TRBV20-1 to TRBJ2-5; 7 nucleotides agree with TRBD2. The CDR3 is made up of 14 amino acids. Germline CDR1 is DFQATT and CDR2 is SNEGSKA (reference sequence). V lost 6 bases and J lost 1; bases outside the gene matches: 8.